This entry describes one TCR beta chain. The CDR3 runs 16 residues. Germline-derived CDR1 and CDR2 are SGHVS and FNYEAQ. J gave up 2 bases and V 8 bases, and 9 bases lay outside the gene matches. The assay was immunoSEQ multiplex PCR, and TCRdb's table has in-frame clones only and misses some. The sample yields 54,000 or so clones, around 90% seen once. The sample is drawn from a study of T cell responses to AZD1222 COVID-19 vaccine. V gene TRBV7-6 combines with J gene TRBJ2-3; 11 bases line up with TRBD2. The source of this sequence is an adult in good health. This material consisted of peripheral blood, taken on day 0 of AZD1222 vaccination. As DNA, the CDR3 is TGTGCCAGCTCAGCCCGACTAGCGGGAAACACAGATACGCAGTATTTT. Translating gives CASSARLAGNTDTQYF.